These 6 T cell receptor beta chains came from one sample sequenced in a study of T cells in Graves' hyperthyroidism and ophthalmopathy. The source material, RNA transcripts, was used to amplify TCR beta CDR3 regions. HTBI primers were the set used in a first-round RT-PCR of the TCR CDR3. TCRdb ran MiXCR on the multiplex PCR reads and lists one entry per CDR3 protein. Here the sample spans nearly 750,000 distinct CDR3 sequences, 35% being singletons. The source material was blood. The receptors derive from a middle-aged woman with Graves' hyperthyroidism.

This clonotype was observed once. One end of the junction fails to match germline, which may point to a read error. V and J are TRBV7-9 and TRBJ1-2; D gene uncertain. The CDR3 is 17 amino acids. The germline gives CDR1 SEHNR, CDR2 FQNEAQ (reference sequence). CDR3 sequence (DNA): TGTGCCAGCAGTCTAAAGACAAGACCAGAAGCTAACTATGGCTACCCCTTC. Its protein is CASSLKTRPEANYGYPF.

The gene calls are TRBV3-1 and TRBJ2-5; a possible D gene is TRBD2 (5 bases). CDR1 and CDR2 (germline): LGHDT, YNNKEL (reference sequence). The V gene lost 6 bases and the J gene lost 9 bases, with 20 bases spanning the gap. The length of the CDR3 is 14 residues. CDR3 in amino acids: CASSPRGPPGAQYF. The CDR3 DNA reads as TGTGCCAGCAGTCCTCGCGGGCCACCCGGCGCCCAGTACTTC.

A few counts support this clonotype. This rearrangement joins TRBV13 to TRBJ2-7; TRBD1 aligns across 7 bases. This CDR3 spans 14 amino acids. The V and J ends lost 5 bases and 5 bases, in that order; junction bases with no gene match: 9. Per germline, CDR1 PRHDT and CDR2 FYEKMQ (reference sequence). This chain's CDR3 is CASSTRTGVHEQYF. The CDR3 bases are TGTGCCAGCAGCACACGCACAGGGGTCCACGAGCAGTACTTC.

The V gene is TRBV4-1, the J gene TRBJ1-6, with D uncertain. Germline V CDR1 and CDR2: MGHRA, YSYEKL. The V end was cut by 3 bases, the J end by 9 bases, with 15 bases between. The CDR3 sequence is 15 residues long. The CDR3 DNA reads TGCGCCAGCAGCCACGTAGGAGTTAGTGGTTCACCCCTCCACTTT. Residues: CASSHVGVSGSPLHF.

This clonotype showed up many times. The V call is TRBV10-1, the J call TRBJ2-5, with 9 nucleotides matching TRBD1. The V gene's germline CDR1 is WNHNN and CDR2 SYGVQD (reference sequence). The CDR3 length is 16 residues. V lost 7 bases to trimming and J lost 4 bases; unmatched junction nucleotides: 13. The CDR3 nucleotides are TGCGCCAGCATGCCCGGGACAGGGTCATTGCGAGAGACCCAGTACTTC. Its protein is CASMPGTGSLRETQYF.

On this clonotype itself: This may come from a read error, since a much larger clone is one base off. The V call is TRBV7-2, the J call TRBJ1-5; unclear D gene. Germline values: CDR1 SGHTA, CDR2 FQGNSA. This CDR3 is built from 14 residues. The CDR3 bases are TGTGCCAGCAGCTTAGCAGGGCTAAATCAGCTCCAGCATTTT. It encodes CASSLAGLNQLQHF.